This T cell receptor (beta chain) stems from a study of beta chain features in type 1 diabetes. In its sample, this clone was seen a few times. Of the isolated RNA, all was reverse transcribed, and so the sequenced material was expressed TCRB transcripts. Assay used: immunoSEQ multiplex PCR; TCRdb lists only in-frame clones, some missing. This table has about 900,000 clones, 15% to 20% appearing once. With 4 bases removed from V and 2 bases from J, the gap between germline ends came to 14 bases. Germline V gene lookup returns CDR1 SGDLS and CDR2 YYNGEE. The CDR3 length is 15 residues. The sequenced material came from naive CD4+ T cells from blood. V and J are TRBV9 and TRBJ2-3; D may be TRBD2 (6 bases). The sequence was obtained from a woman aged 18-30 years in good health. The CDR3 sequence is CASSSTGTVTDTQYF. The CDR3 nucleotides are TGTGCCAGCAGCTCCACCGGGACTGTCACAGATACGCAGTATTTT. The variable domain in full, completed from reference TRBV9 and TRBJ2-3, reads DSGVTQTPKHLITATGQRVTLRCSPRSGDLSVYWYQQSLDQGLQFLIQYYNGEERAKGNILERFSAQQFPDLHSELNLSSLELGDSALYFCASSSTGTVTDTQYFGPGTRLTVL.